The clone carrying this TCR beta chain came up many times. Its antigen remains unknown. Each CDR3 protein is one row after TCRdb ran MiXCR on the 5' RACE reads. The sample holds approximately 690,000 distinct CDR3 sequences; 6% to 6.5% are singletons and the top ten take 1.5% to 2%. This sample stems from a study of identical twins. Findings and caveats of the study: Reduced insertions were recorded for abundant cord blood beta clonotypes, with no such pattern in memory repertoires. The study found weaker excess twin sharing in beta out-of-frame sequences. Out-of-frame alpha sequences shared by twins showed excess low generation probability.

Per germline, CDR1 MDHEN and CDR2 SYDVKM. The CDR3 totals 13 residues. V was clipped by 0 bases and J by 6 bases, with 8 bases between them. The source material was naive T cells sorted from blood. The chain combines TRBV28 with TRBJ1-2; D might be TRBD1 (6 bases). This clonotype originated in a man younger than 35 in good health. Here the CDR3 reads CASSLWAGDGYTF. The CDR3 DNA follows: TGTGCCAGCAGTTTATGGGCAGGGGATGGCTACACCTTC.